This T cell receptor (beta chain) comes out of a study of Tregs in tolerant kidney transplant recipients. General study findings and limits: The most relevant donor-specific Treg TCRbeta repertoire apparently came from expansion with activated donor B cells.

V was clipped by 4 bases and J by 5 bases; unmatched bases: 10. The length of the CDR3 is 16 residues. CDR1 is SNHLY and CDR2 is FYNNEI in the germline V gene. Only in-frame clones appear in the TCRdb table, and some are missing; sequencing was by immunoSEQ multiplex PCR. The profile shows more than 90,000 clones, approximately 90% of them singletons. Notes on this clone: Antigen specificity is unknown.

Unstimulated Tregs (CD4+CD25+CD127-) and CD4+CD25- non-Tregs were sorted from PBMCs. Sequenced material: CD4+ T cells from blood. The V and J genes are TRBV2 and TRBJ1-1; 10 nucleotides align to TRBD1. The receptor comes from a human donor in good health. The CDR3 DNA reads TGTGCCAGCAGTGGAAGACAGGGGGCGCTGAGGACTGAAGCTTTCTTT. Translating gives CASSGRQGALRTEAFF.